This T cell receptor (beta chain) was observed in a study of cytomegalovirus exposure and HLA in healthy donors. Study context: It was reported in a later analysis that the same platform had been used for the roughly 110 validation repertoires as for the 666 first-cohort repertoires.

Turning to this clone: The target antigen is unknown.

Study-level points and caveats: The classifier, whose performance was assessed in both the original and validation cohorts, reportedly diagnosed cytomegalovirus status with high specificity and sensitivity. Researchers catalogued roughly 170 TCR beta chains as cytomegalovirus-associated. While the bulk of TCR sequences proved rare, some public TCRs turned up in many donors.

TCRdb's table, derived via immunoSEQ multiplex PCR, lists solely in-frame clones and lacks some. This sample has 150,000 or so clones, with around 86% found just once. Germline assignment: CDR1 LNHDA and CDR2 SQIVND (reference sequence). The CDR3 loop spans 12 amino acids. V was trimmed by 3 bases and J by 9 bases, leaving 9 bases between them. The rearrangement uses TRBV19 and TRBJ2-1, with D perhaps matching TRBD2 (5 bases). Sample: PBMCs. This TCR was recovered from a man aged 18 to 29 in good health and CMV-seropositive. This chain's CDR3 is CASSITGFEQFF. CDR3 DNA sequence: TGTGCCAGTAGTATTACGGGGTTTGAGCAGTTCTTC.